This entry describes one T cell receptor beta chain. Construction of the TCR beta libraries employed iRepertoire HTBI primers in conjunction with Arm-PCR of CDR3 regions. From the multiplex PCR reads, TCRdb called clonotypes with MiXCR, one entry per CDR3 protein. Among 600,000 to 850,000 distinct CDR3 sequences listed, approximately 29% were seen once. The data derive from a study of regulatory T cells in long-lasting Graves disease. Time point described: persistent/refractory GD, antithyroid drugs over 5 years with positive TRAb. The TCR library was made from RNA that had been extracted from PBMCs in TRIzol. The source of this sequence is a female donor with Graves disease. The material was peripheral blood mononuclear cells (PBMCs), obtained when the disease was refractory, from a patient treated with antithyroid drugs.

In DNA form, the CDR3 reads TGTGCCAGCAGTTACCAGACCGGGACATTTGAAGCTTTCTTT. Translating gives CASSYQTGTFEAFF. The V call is TRBV6-9, the J call TRBJ1-1, with TRBD1 as a possible D gene (6 bases). Trimming shortened V by 3 bases and J by 7 bases, and 15 bases separated the two germline ends. There are 14 residues in the CDR3. CDR1 and CDR2 from the germline V gene are MNHGY and SVAAGI.